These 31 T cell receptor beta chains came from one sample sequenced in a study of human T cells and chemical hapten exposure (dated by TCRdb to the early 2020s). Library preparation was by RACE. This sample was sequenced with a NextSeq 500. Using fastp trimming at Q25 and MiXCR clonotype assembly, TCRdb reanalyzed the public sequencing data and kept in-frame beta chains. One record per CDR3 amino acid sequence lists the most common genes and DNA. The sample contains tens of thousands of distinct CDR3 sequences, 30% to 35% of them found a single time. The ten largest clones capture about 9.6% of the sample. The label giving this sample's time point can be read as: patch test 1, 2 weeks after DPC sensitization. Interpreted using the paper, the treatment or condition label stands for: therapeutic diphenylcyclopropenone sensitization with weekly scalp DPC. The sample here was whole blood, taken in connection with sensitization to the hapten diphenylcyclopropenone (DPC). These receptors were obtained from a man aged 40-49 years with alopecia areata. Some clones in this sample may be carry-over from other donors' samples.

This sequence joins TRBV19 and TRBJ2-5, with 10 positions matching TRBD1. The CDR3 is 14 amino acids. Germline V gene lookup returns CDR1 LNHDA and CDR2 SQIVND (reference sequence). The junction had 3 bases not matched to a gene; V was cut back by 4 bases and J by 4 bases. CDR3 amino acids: CASSTRTGGETQYF. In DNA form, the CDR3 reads TGTGCCAGTAGTACCAGGACAGGGGGAGAGACCCAGTACTTC. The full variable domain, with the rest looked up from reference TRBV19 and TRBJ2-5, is DGGITQSPKYLFRKEGQNVTLSCEQNLNHDAMYWYRQDPGQGLRLIYYSQIVNDFQKGDIAEGYSVSREKKESFPLTVTSAQKNPTAFYLCASSTRTGGETQYFGPGTRLLVL.

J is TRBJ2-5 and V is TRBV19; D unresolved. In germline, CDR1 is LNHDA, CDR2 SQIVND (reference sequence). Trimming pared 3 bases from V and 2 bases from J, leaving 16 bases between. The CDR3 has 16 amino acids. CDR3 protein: CASSMGGRLLQETQYF. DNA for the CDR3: TGTGCCAGTAGTATGGGCGGTAGACTTTTACAAGAGACCCAGTACTTC. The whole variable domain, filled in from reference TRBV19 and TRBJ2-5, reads DGGITQSPKYLFRKEGQNVTLSCEQNLNHDAMYWYRQDPGQGLRLIYYSQIVNDFQKGDIAEGYSVSREKKESFPLTVTSAQKNPTAFYLCASSMGGRLLQETQYFGPGTRLLVL.

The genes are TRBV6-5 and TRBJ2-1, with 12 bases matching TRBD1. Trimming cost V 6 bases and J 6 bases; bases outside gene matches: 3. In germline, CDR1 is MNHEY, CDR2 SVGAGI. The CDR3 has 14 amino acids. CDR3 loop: CASSRDRGPNEQFF. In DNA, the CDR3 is TGTGCCAGCAGCCGGGACAGGGGGCCCAATGAGCAGTTCTTC.

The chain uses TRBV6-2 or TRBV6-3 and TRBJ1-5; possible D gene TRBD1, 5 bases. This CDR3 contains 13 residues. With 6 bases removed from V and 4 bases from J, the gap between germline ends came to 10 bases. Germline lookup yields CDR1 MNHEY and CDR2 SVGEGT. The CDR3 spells CASSKTGNQPQHF. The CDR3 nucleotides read TGTGCCAGCAGCAAAACAGGTAATCAGCCCCAGCATTTT.

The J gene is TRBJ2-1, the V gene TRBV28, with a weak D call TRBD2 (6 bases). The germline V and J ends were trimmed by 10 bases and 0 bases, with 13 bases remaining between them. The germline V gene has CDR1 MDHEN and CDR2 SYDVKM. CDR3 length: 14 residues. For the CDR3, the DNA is TGTGCCACCCACCCTAGCGACTCCTACAATGAGCAGTTCTTC. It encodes CATHPSDSYNEQFF.

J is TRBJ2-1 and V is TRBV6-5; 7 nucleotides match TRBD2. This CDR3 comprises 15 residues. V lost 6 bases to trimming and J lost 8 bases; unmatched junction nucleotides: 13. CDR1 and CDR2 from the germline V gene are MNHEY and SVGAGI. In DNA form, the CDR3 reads TGTGCCAGCAGAAACGGGCTAGCGGAAGTACATGAGCAGTTCTTC. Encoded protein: CASRNGLAEVHEQFF.

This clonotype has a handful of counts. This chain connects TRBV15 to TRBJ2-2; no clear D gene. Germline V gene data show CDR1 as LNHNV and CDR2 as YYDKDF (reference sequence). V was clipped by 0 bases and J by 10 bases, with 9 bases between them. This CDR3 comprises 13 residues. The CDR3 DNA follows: TGTGCCACCAGCAGAGAACTCGTTGAGGAGCTGTTTTTT. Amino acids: CATSRELVEELFF.

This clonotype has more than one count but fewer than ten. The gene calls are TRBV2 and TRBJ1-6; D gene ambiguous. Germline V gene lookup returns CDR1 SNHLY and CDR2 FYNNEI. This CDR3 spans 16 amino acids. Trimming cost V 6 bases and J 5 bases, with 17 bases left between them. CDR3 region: CASRHRVSRDNSPLHF. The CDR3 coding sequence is TGTGCCAGCAGACACCGGGTCTCGAGGGATAATTCACCCCTCCACTTT.

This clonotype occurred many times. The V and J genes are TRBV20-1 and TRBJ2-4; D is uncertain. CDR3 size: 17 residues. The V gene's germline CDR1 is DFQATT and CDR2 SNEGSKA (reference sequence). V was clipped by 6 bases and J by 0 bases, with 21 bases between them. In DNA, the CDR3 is TGCAGTGCCACGGCCGGTATACCTACCTCAGCCAAAAACATTCAGTACTTC. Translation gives CSATAGIPTSAKNIQYF.

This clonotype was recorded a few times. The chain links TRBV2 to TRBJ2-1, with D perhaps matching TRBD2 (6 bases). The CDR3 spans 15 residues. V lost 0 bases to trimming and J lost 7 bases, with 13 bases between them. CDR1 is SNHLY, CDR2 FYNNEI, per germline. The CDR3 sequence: CASSEADSGKNEQFF. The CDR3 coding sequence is TGTGCCAGCAGTGAAGCCGATAGCGGCAAAAATGAGCAGTTCTTC. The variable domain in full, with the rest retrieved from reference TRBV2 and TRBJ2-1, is EPEVTQTPSHQVTQMGQEVILRCVPISNHLYFYWYRQILGQKVEFLVSFYNNEISEKSEIFDDQFSVERPDGSNFTLKIRSTKLEDSAMYFCASSEADSGKNEQFFGPGTRLTVL.

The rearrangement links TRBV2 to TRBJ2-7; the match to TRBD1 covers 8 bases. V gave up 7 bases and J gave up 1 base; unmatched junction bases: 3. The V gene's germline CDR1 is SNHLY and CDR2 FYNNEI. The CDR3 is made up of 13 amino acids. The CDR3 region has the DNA TGTGCCAGCAACCGGGACAGGTCCTACGAGCAGTACTTC. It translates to CASNRDRSYEQYF. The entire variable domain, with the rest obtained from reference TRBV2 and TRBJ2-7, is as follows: EPEVTQTPSHQVTQMGQEVILRCVPISNHLYFYWYRQILGQKVEFLVSFYNNEISEKSEIFDDQFSVERPDGSNFTLKIRSTKLEDSAMYFCASNRDRSYEQYFGPGTRLTVT.

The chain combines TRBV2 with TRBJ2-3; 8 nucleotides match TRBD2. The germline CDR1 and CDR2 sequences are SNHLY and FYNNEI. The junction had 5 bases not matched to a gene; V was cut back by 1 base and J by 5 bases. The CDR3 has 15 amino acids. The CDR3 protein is CASSEEGSGRDTQYF. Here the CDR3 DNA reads TGTGCCAGCAGTGAAGAGGGAAGCGGGAGAGATACGCAGTATTTT.

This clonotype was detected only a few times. This CDR3 is CASTTPTGNNEQFF. CDR3 nucleotides: TGTGCCAGCACCACCCCGACAGGGAACAATGAGCAGTTCTTC. This chain connects TRBV28 to TRBJ2-1; 7 bases agree with TRBD1. The CDR3 covers 14 residues. The J segment lost 5 bases and the V segment lost 7 bases, leaving 8 bases of the junction unmatched. The germline CDR1 and CDR2 sequences are MDHEN and SYDVKM.

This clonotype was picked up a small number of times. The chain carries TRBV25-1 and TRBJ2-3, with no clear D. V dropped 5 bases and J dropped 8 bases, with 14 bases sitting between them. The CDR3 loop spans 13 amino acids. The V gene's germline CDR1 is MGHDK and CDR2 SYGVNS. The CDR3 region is CASSSGPRATQYF. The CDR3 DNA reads TGTGCCAGCAGTTCAGGACCCCGGGCTACGCAGTATTTT.

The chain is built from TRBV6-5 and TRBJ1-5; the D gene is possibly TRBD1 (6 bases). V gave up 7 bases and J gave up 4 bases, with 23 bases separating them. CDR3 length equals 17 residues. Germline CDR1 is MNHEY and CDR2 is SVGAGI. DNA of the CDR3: TGTGCCAGCACCTCATACGTGGGGGGCACTCTAAATCAGCCCCAGCATTTT. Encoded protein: CASTSYVGGTLNQPQHF.

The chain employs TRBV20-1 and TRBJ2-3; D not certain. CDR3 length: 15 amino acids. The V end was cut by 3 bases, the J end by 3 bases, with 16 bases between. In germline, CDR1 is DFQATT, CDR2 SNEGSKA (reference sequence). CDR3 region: CSASPTTSRTDTQYF. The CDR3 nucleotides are TGCAGTGCTAGCCCGACGACGTCGAGAACAGATACGCAGTATTTT.

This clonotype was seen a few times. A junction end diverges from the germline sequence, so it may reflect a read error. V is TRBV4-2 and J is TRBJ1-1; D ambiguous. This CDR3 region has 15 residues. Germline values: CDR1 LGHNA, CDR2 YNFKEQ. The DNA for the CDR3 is TGTGCCAGCAGCGAAGACCCCGTGGGGAACACTGAAGCTTTCTTT. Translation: CASSEDPVGNTEAFF.

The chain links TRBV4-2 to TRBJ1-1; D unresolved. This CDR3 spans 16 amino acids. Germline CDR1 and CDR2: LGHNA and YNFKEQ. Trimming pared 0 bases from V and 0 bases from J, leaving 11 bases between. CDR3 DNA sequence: TGTGCCAGCAGCCAAGATAATAGGGCTATGAACACTGAAGCTTTCTTT. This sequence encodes CASSQDNRAMNTEAFF.

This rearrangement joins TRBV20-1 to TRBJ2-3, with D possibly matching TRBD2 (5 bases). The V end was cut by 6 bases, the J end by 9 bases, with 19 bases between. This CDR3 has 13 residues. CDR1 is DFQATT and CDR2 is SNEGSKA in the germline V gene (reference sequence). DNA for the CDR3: TGCAGTGCGGCGGAGCGGAGCAGGAACACGCAGTATTTT. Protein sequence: CSAAERSRNTQYF.

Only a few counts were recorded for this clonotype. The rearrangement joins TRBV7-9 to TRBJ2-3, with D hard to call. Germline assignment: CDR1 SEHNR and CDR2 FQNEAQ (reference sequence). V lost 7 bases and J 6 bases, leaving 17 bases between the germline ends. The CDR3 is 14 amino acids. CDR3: CASTPRTVQDTQYF. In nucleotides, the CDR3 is TGTGCCAGCACCCCGAGAACAGTCCAGGATACGCAGTATTTT. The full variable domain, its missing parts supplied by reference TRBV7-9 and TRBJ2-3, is DTGVSQNPRHKITKRGQNVTFRCDPISEHNRLYWYRQTLGQGPEFLTYFQNEAQLEKSRLLSDRFSAERPKGSFSTLEIQRTEQGDSAMYLCASTPRTVQDTQYFGPGTRLTVL.

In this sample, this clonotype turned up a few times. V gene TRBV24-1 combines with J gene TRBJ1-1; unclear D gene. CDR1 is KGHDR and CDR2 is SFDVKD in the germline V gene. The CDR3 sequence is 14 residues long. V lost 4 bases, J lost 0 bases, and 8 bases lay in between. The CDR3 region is CATSESGMNTEAFF. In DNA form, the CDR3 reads TGTGCCACCAGTGAATCAGGCATGAACACTGAAGCTTTCTTT.

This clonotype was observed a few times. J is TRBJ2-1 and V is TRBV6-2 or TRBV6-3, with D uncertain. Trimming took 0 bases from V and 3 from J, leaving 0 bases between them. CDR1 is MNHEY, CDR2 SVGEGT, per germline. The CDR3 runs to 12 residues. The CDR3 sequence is CASSYSYNEQFF. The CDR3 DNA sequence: TGTGCCAGCAGTTACTCCTACAATGAGCAGTTCTTC.

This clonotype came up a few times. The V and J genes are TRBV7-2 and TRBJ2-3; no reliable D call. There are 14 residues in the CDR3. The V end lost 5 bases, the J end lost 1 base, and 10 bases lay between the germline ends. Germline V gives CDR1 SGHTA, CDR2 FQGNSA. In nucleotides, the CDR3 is TGTGCCAGCAGCCAACGCCGGGGCACAGATACGCAGTATTTT. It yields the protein CASSQRRGTDTQYF.

The CDR3 loop is CSARELAGDTGELFF. In DNA, the CDR3 is TGCAGTGCTAGAGAACTAGCGGGAGACACCGGGGAGCTGTTTTTT. J is TRBJ2-2 and V is TRBV20-1, with 11 bases identical to TRBD2. The germline gives CDR1 DFQATT, CDR2 SNEGSKA (reference sequence). CDR3 length: 15 residues. V lost 0 bases and J lost 3; bases outside the gene matches: 0.

The CDR3: CASSYSPYTEAFF. For the CDR3, the DNA is TGTGCCAGCAGTTACTCGCCCTACACTGAAGCTTTCTTT. V is TRBV6-6 and J is TRBJ1-1; D remains unclear. CDR3 length: 13 residues. Germline V gene lookup returns CDR1 MNHNY and CDR2 SVGAGI (reference sequence). With 0 bases removed from V and 3 bases from J, the gap between germline ends came to 5 bases.

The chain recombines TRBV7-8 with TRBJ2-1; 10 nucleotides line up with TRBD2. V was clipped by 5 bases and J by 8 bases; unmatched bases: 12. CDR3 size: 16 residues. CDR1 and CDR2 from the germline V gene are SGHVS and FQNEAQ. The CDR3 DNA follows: TGTGCCAGCAGCATTAAGCGGGAGGGGGTCAAGGATGAGCAGTTCTTC. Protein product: CASSIKREGVKDEQFF.

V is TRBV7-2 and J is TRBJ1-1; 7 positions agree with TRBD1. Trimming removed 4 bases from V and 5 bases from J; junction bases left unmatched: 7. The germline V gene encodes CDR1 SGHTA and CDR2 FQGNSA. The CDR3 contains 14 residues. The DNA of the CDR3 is TGTGCCAGCAGCTCCAGGGGGGGAGGGACTGAAGCTTTCTTT. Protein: CASSSRGGGTEAFF.

The CDR3: CASNPRAGDLPQHF. In DNA form, the CDR3 reads TGTGCCAGCAATCCACGGGCCGGAGATCTGCCCCAGCATTTT. This sequence joins TRBV6-2 or TRBV6-3 and TRBJ1-5; D is ambiguous. Germline V gene sequence: CDR1 MNHEY, CDR2 SVGEGT. This CDR3 spans 14 amino acids. With 7 bases removed from V and 9 bases from J, the gap between germline ends came to 19 bases.

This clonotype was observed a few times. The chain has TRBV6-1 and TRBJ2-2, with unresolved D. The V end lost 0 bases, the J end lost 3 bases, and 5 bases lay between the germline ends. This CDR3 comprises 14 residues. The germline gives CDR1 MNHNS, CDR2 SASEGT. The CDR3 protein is CASSEAVDTGELFF. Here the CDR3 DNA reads TGTGCCAGCAGTGAAGCGGTGGACACCGGGGAGCTGTTTTTT.

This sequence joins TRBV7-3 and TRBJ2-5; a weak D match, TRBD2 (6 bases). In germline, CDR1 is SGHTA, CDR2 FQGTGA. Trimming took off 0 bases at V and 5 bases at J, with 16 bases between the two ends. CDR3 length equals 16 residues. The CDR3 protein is CASSLTPGGASETQYF. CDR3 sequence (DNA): TGTGCCAGCAGCTTAACCCCCGGAGGGGCATCGGAGACCCAGTACTTC.

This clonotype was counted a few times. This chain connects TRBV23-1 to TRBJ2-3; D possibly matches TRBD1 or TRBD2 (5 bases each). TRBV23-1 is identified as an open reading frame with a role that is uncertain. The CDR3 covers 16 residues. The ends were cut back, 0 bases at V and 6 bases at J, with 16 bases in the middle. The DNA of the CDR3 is TGCGCCAGCAGTCAATCAATCCCTCTCAGGGAGGATACGCAGTATTTT. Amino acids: CASSQSIPLREDTQYF.